Below are 27 T cell receptor beta chains sequenced from a single sample in a study of cytomegalovirus exposure and HLA in healthy donors. The PCR had 60 Vbeta and 13 Jbeta primers. Clones were sequenced by immunoSEQ multiplex PCR, and TCRdb holds only the in-frame ones, with some missing. The data hold 100,000 or so clones, with just under 75% observed a single time. The specimen was PBMCs. These receptors were collected from a human donor in good health.

The J gene is TRBJ2-1, the V gene TRBV2; TRBD1 matches 9 bases. This CDR3 spans 15 amino acids. Germline CDR1 SNHLY, CDR2 FYNNEI. After removal of 3 bases from V and 12 bases from J, the junction contained 12 bases not matched to a gene. The CDR3 nucleotides read TGTGCCAGCAGTGATTACCGGGACAGGGTTCGACGGCAGTTCTTC. Amino acid sequence: CASSDYRDRVRRQFF.

This clone was detected a few times. The V and J genes are TRBV6-5 and TRBJ2-3; 9 nucleotides line up with TRBD2. The CDR3 is 15 residues long. The V gene's germline CDR1 is MNHEY and CDR2 SVGAGI. J lost 2 bases, V lost 5 bases, and 5 bases had no gene match. In nucleotides, the CDR3 is TGTGCCAGCAGTGCTCTAGCGGGGACCACAGATACGCAGTATTTT. Its protein is CASSALAGTTDTQYF.

This chain connects TRBV15 to TRBJ1-1; a weak D match, TRBD1 (6 bases). CDR1 is LNHNV, CDR2 YYDKDF, per germline (reference sequence). Trimming pared 0 bases from V and 6 bases from J, leaving 14 bases between. The CDR3 is made up of 15 amino acids. CDR3 in amino acids: CATSRDSRGDPEAFF. CDR3 sequence (DNA): TGTGCCACCAGCAGAGATTCCAGGGGAGATCCTGAAGCTTTCTTT.

The chain employs TRBV7-9 and TRBJ2-7, with 7 bases matching TRBD2. Looked up from germline, CDR1 is SEHNR and CDR2 is FQNEAQ (reference sequence). After removal of 4 bases from V and 2 bases from J, the junction contained 5 bases not matched to a gene. This CDR3 has 14 residues. The CDR3 nucleotides are TGTGCCAGCAGCTCTGCTAGCGGCCCCTACGAGCAGTACTTC. Amino acids: CASSSASGPYEQYF.

This clone has more than one count but fewer than ten. This chain connects TRBV7-2 to TRBJ2-3; D is undetermined. The CDR3 contains 13 residues. Germline CDR1 reads SGHTA; CDR2 reads FQGNSA. The germline V and J ends were trimmed by 4 bases and 2 bases, with 7 bases remaining between them. The CDR3 coding sequence is TGTGCCAGCAGCTCCCCTAACACAGATACGCAGTATTTT. Its protein product is CASSSPNTDTQYF.

This clone appeared once. This chain connects TRBV28 to TRBJ2-3, with 10 bases matching TRBD2. J lost 4 bases, V lost 4 bases, and 2 bases had no gene match. Germline V gives CDR1 MDHEN, CDR2 SYDVKM. The CDR3 sequence is 14 residues long. The CDR3 DNA reads TGTGCCAGCAGTTATAGCGGGAGGCCAGATACGCAGTATTTT. Translation: CASSYSGRPDTQYF.

The J gene is TRBJ2-7, the V gene TRBV7-6; 7 bases match TRBD1. The ends lost 5 bases at V and 8 bases at J; junction bases unmatched: 15. Germline V gives CDR1 SGHVS, CDR2 FNYEAQ. This CDR3 has 15 residues. The CDR3 DNA is TGTGCCAGCAGCCCTTCTAGGACAGGCCCTCCCCAGCAGTACTTC. Its protein is CASSPSRTGPPQQYF.

The V call is TRBV2, the J call TRBJ2-5; 8 nucleotides match TRBD2. Looked up from germline, CDR1 is SNHLY and CDR2 is FYNNEI. V lost 3 bases, J lost 4 bases, and 7 bases stayed unmatched. CDR3 length: 15 amino acids. The CDR3 here is CASSEGTSIPETQYF. The CDR3, as DNA: TGTGCCAGCAGTGAGGGGACTAGTATCCCAGAGACCCAGTACTTC.

This clone was recorded a few times. This sequence joins TRBV5-4 and TRBJ2-7; the D gene is possibly TRBD1 (6 bases). The ends were cut back, 4 bases at V and 0 bases at J, with 11 bases in the middle. CDR3 length: 14 residues. The germline V gene encodes CDR1 SGHNT and CDR2 YYREEE (reference sequence). DNA of the CDR3: TGTGCCAGCAGCCCTATGGACAGCTCCTACGAGCAGTACTTC. Translating gives CASSPMDSSYEQYF.

The chain joins TRBV18 to TRBJ1-1; TRBD1 might be the D (6 bases). Between the trimmed V and J ends, which lost 6 bases and 3 bases, there was a span of 26 bases. The V gene's germline CDR1 is KGHSH and CDR2 LQKENI. The CDR3 runs 18 residues. As DNA, the CDR3 is TGTGCCAGCTCCCGAAGCCGGGGGGCTTCTGGTAAGGACACTGAAGCTTTCTTT. Translated, it gives CASSRSRGASGKDTEAFF.

This clone came up a few times. V gene TRBV6-1 combines with J gene TRBJ2-5; 7 nucleotides match TRBD2. The J call is in doubt because the DNA end fits TRBJ2-7 better. This CDR3 is 14 amino acids long. The germline V gene has CDR1 MNHNS and CDR2 SASEGT. CDR3 nucleotides: TGTGCCAGCAGGAGTAGCGGGCGAGGTTACGAGCAGTACTTC. Its protein is CASRSSGRGYEQYF.

J is TRBJ2-5 and V is TRBV19, with D possibly matching TRBD2 (7 bases). V was clipped by 7 bases and J by 4 bases, with 22 bases between them. CDR3 length: 16 residues. Per germline, CDR1 LNHDA and CDR2 SQIVND (reference sequence). Here the CDR3 reads CASTPGGGSGVETQYF. DNA for the CDR3: TGTGCCAGTACCCCTGGGGGGGGCTCGGGTGTAGAGACCCAGTACTTC.

Here the CDR3 DNA reads TGTGCCAGCAGTCGTGGTCCCGACAGGGGGGAGACCCAGTACTTC. Translation: CASSRGPDRGETQYF. V usage is TRBV5-4 and J usage is TRBJ2-5; TRBD1 agrees at 9 bases. Germline trimming cut 5 bases from V and 5 bases from J; bases unmatched to any gene: 10. Germline lookup yields CDR1 SGHNT and CDR2 YYREEE (reference sequence). This CDR3 region has 15 residues.

The V call is TRBV7-2, the J call TRBJ1-5; no clear D gene. The CDR3 is 13 amino acids. The V end was cut by 1 base, the J end by 4 bases, with 5 bases between. Germline V CDR1 and CDR2: SGHTA, FQGNSA. DNA of the CDR3: TGTGCCAGCAGCTTAGTAGAGAATCAGCCCCAGCATTTT. Protein: CASSLVENQPQHF.

This clone came up once. V and J are TRBV4-2 and TRBJ2-1, with TRBD2 matching 11 bases. This CDR3 is 15 amino acids long. Trimming took 3 bases from V and 7 from J; bases not matched to a gene: 5. The germline V gene encodes CDR1 LGHNA and CDR2 YNFKEQ. The CDR3 bases are TGTGCCAGCAGCCAGGGACTAGCGGCGCTGAATGAGCAGTTCTTC. Translating it yields CASSQGLAALNEQFF.

The J gene is TRBJ2-5, the V gene TRBV30, with D possibly TRBD1 on 7 matching bases. From germline, CDR1 is GTSNPN and CDR2 SVGIG (reference sequence). The CDR3 sequence is 12 residues long. V was clipped by 3 bases and J by 7 bases, with 12 bases between them. DNA of the CDR3: TGTGCCTGGAGCCCAGGGGGAGGGACCCAGTACTTC. Its translation is CAWSPGGGTQYF.

The rearrangement links TRBV29-1 to TRBJ2-3, with 9 bases matching TRBD1. The CDR3 extends over 14 amino acids. J lost 9 bases, V lost 7 bases, and 14 bases had no gene match. From germline, CDR1 is SQVTM and CDR2 ANQGSEA. The CDR3 spells CSASTGGRGGTQYF. CDR3 nucleotides: TGCAGCGCTTCTACAGGGGGCCGAGGTGGGACGCAGTATTTT.

CDR3 sequence: CASSMKGALGEKLFF. In DNA, the CDR3 is TGCGCCAGCAGCATGAAGGGGGCTCTAGGGGAAAAACTGTTTTTT. The chain recombines TRBV10-2 with TRBJ1-4; 7 bases are shared with TRBD1. CDR3 size: 15 residues. The germline CDR1 and CDR2 sequences are WSHSY and SAAADI. V trimming: 6 bases; J trimming: 8 bases; junction bases outside the gene matches: 12.

The DNA of the CDR3 is TGTGCCAGCAGCTTCTGGGACAGGGCCAACGAGCAGTACTTC. It is translated as CASSFWDRANEQYF. V is TRBV7-9 and J is TRBJ2-7; TRBD1 agrees at 9 bases. CDR1 is SEHNR, CDR2 FQNEAQ, per germline (reference sequence). The J segment lost 5 bases and the V segment lost 3 bases, leaving 5 bases of the junction unmatched. This CDR3 has 14 amino acids. Based on the CDR3 plus reference TRBV7-9 and TRBJ2-7, the full variable domain is DTGVSQNPRHKITKRGQNVTFRCDPISEHNRLYWYRQTLGQGPEFLTYFQNEAQLEKSRLLSDRFSAERPKGSFSTLEIQRTEQGDSAMYLCASSFWDRANEQYFGPGTRLTVT.

The chain combines TRBV28 with TRBJ1-1; 8 nucleotides line up with TRBD1. Trimming took 3 bases from V and 5 from J; bases not matched to a gene: 5. The CDR3 loop spans 14 amino acids. Germline V gene sequence: CDR1 MDHEN, CDR2 SYDVKM. The CDR3 coding sequence is TGTGCCAGCAGTTTTCAGGGGGCCGGGACTGAAGCTTTCTTT. Residues: CASSFQGAGTEAFF.

The V call is TRBV9, the J call TRBJ2-7, with 9 nucleotides matching TRBD2. Trimming took 2 bases from V and 7 from J; bases not matched to a gene: 10. Germline V gene data show CDR1 as SGDLS and CDR2 as YYNGEE. CDR3 length: 15 amino acids. The CDR3 DNA is TGTGCCAGCAGCGTGGACGCGGGGGGGCCCCGGGAGCAGTACTTC. This encodes CASSVDAGGPREQYF.

Details on this clone: Compared with germline, one end of the junction differs, possibly owing to a read error. The rearrangement uses TRBV7-8 and TRBJ2-1; D may be TRBD1 (6 bases). The CDR3 extends over 13 amino acids. The V gene's germline CDR1 is SGHVS and CDR2 FQNEAQ. CDR3 DNA: TGTGCCAGCAGCTTAGCTGGGGCAGGGGTCTTCCTCTTC. This codes for CASSLAGAGVFLF.

The chain is built from TRBV19 and TRBJ2-3; TRBD1 matches 9 bases. The V gene end was trimmed by 2 bases and the J gene end by 4 bases; junction bases not matched to a gene: 7. The CDR3 is 16 residues long. Germline V gives CDR1 LNHDA, CDR2 SQIVND (reference sequence). The CDR3 protein is CASSIFRGQGADTQYF. For the CDR3, the DNA is TGTGCCAGTAGTATATTTAGGGGACAGGGTGCAGATACGCAGTATTTT.

V usage is TRBV7-6 and J usage is TRBJ1-5; 8 bases are shared with TRBD1. Germline-derived CDR1 and CDR2 are SGHVS and FNYEAQ. The length of the CDR3 is 19 residues. J was trimmed by 6 bases and V by 0 bases; bases with no gene match: 16. CDR3 residues: CASSLARGSRTGWGQPQHF. CDR3 DNA: TGTGCCAGCAGCTTAGCGAGGGGATCTAGGACAGGGTGGGGTCAGCCCCAGCATTTT. The full variable domain, rest sourced from reference TRBV7-6 and TRBJ1-5, is GAGVSQSPRYKVTKRGQDVALRCDPISGHVSLYWYRQALGQGPEFLTYFNYEAQQDKSGLPNDRFSAERPEGSISTLTIQRTEQRDSAMYRCASSLARGSRTGWGQPQHFGDGTRLSIL.

The chain's CDR3 is CASSLRGDINTEAFF. The CDR3 DNA reads as TGTGCCAGCAGCCTTAGAGGGGACATCAACACTGAAGCTTTCTTT. The rearrangement links TRBV7-9 to TRBJ1-1; maybe TRBD1 (6 bases). This CDR3 spans 15 amino acids. V was shortened by 5 bases and J by 2 bases, with 15 bases between the two germline ends. Germline values: CDR1 SEHNR, CDR2 FQNEAQ (reference sequence).

V and J are TRBV20-1 and TRBJ2-1; D ambiguous. Per the germline V gene, CDR1 is DFQATT and CDR2 is SNEGSKA (reference sequence). The V and J ends lost 1 base and 4 bases respectively, with 2 bases between them. This CDR3 comprises 11 residues. Here the CDR3 reads CSARAYNEQFF. The CDR3 nucleotides read TGCAGTGCTAGAGCTTACAATGAGCAGTTCTTC.

The chain links TRBV6-6 to TRBJ2-1; D perhaps matches TRBD2 (5 bases). The CDR3 length is 15 residues. CDR1 and CDR2 (germline): MNHNY, SVGAGI (reference sequence). The germline V and J ends were trimmed by 7 bases and 3 bases, with 16 bases remaining between them. The CDR3, as DNA: TGTGCCAGCATACCCCTCGGAGGACTCTACAATGAGCAGTTCTTC. Amino acid sequence: CASIPLGGLYNEQFF.